A selection of T cell receptor beta chains follows, all from one sample in a study of cytomegalovirus exposure and HLA in healthy donors. Data came from immunoSEQ multiplex PCR; TCRdb stores just in-frame clones and leaves some out. The sample records 200,000 or so clones, nearly 80% being singletons. The sample taken for sequencing was PBMCs. The origin of the receptors is a woman aged 25 to 39 in good health and CMV-seropositive. Each CDR3 is given with its conserved first and last residue. The D gene is left open where the match is weak. Clone size is not always given. Where it is, it says once, few, many or a class for expanded clones.

D gene,J gene,clone size,V gene,CDR3 protein,CDR3 DNA
.,TRBJ1-1,once,TRBV5-1,CASRWQTLNTEAFF,TGCGCCAGCCGTTGGCAGACTTTGAACACTGAAGCTTTCTTT
TRBD2,TRBJ2-1,.,TRBV9,CASESSGKNVGEQFF,TGTGCCAGCGAGTCTAGCGGGAAAAACGTGGGTGAGCAGTTCTTC
.,TRBJ2-5,.,TRBV10-2,CASSKLQRLRSMYQETQYF,TGCGCCAGCAGTAAACTTCAAAGACTCCGAAGTATGTACCAAGAGACCCAGTACTTC
.,TRBJ1-2,.,TRBV6-6,CASLSPGEGGYTF,TGTGCCAGCCTAAGCCCAGGGGAGGGTGGCTACACCTTC
.,TRBJ2-1,.,TRBV4-3,CASSQEADSYNEQFF,TGCGCCAGCAGCCAAGAAGCGGACTCCTACAATGAGCAGTTCTTC
.,TRBJ1-1,.,TRBV11-2,CASSLGGGATEAFF,TGTGCCAGCAGCTTAGGTGGGGGGGCCACTGAAGCTTTCTTT
TRBD1,TRBJ1-3,.,TRBV6-5,CASRTGTDSGNTIYF,TGTGCCAGCAGGACCGGGACAGACTCTGGAAACACCATATATTTT
.,TRBJ1-1,.,TRBV4-2,CASSQERGLEAFF,TGTGCCAGCAGCCAAGAAAGGGGCCTTGAAGCTTTCTTT
.,TRBJ2-7,.,TRBV6-5,CASSYSPGREQYF,TGTGCCAGCAGTTACTCGCCAGGGCGGGAGCAGTACTTC
TRBD1,TRBJ2-1,.,TRBV2,CASSETTGTGHWDEQFF,TGTGCCAGCAGTGAGACTACCGGGACAGGTCATTGGGATGAGCAGTTCTTC
TRBD2,TRBJ2-7,.,TRBV5-5,CASSLLSGEAYEQYF,TGTGCCAGCAGCTTGCTTAGCGGGGAAGCCTACGAGCAGTACTTC
.,TRBJ1-1,few,TRBV6-5,CASSYSGGQYTEAFF,TGTGCCAGCAGTTACTCGGGGGGGCAGTACACTGAAGCTTTCTTT
.,TRBJ2-1,.,TRBV5-8,CASSPRTGQFF,TGTGCCAGCAGCCCCCGTACAGGGCAGTTCTTC
.,TRBJ1-4,.,TRBV11-3,CASSQGSGTNEKLFF,TGTGCCAGCAGCCAAGGGTCGGGGACTAATGAAAAACTGTTTTTT
.,TRBJ1-5,.,TRBV12-2,CASWPGPQHF,TGTGCTTCCTGGCCGGGGCCCCAGCATTTT
TRBD2,TRBJ2-1,.,TRBV11-2,CASSFSGSTEQFF,TGTGCCAGCAGCTTTAGCGGGAGTACGGAGCAGTTCTTC
TRBD1,TRBJ2-5,.,TRBV5-5,CASGGTGARQETQYF,TGTGCCAGCGGAGGGACAGGGGCGCGCCAAGAGACCCAGTACTTC
TRBD2,TRBJ2-3,few,TRBV4-1,CASSPIAGGRTDTQYF,TGCGCCAGCAGCCCCATAGCGGGGGGCCGCACAGATACGCAGTATTTT
.,TRBJ2-1,.,TRBV19,CASSFPPGGYGNEQFF,TGTGCCAGTAGTTTCCCTCCGGGGGGCTACGGCAATGAGCAGTTCTTC
TRBD1,TRBJ1-5,.,TRBV2,CASSTDRGGGQPQHF,TGTGCCAGCAGTACAGACAGGGGAGGCGGTCAGCCCCAGCATTTT
TRBD1,TRBJ2-7,.,TRBV18,CASSQGQGGYEQYF,TGTGCCAGCTCACAGGGACAGGGGGGATACGAGCAGTACTTC
.,TRBJ1-2,once,TRBV5-6,CASSPPGNWGYTF,TGTGCCAGCAGCCCGCCGGGGAATTGGGGCTACACCTTC
.,TRBJ2-7,few,TRBV7-6,CASSRNRGGSYEQYF,TGTGCCAGCAGCCGAAACAGGGGAGGATCCTACGAGCAGTACTTC
TRBD1,TRBJ1-1,.,TRBV19,CASSQQGAMGNTEAFF,TGTGCCAGTAGCCAGCAGGGGGCTATGGGGAACACTGAAGCTTTCTTT
.,TRBJ2-2,.,TRBV6-5,CASSLPGLGAGELFF,TGTGCCAGCAGTTTACCGGGACTGGGAGCCGGGGAGCTGTTTTTT
.,TRBJ2-5,.,TRBV6-1,CASLGRETQYF,TGTGCCAGCTTAGGGAGGGAGACCCAGTACTTC
TRBD2,TRBJ2-1,.,TRBV9,CASSLTSGGPVSYNEQFF,TGTGCCAGCAGCCTGACTAGCGGGGGGCCCGTCTCCTACAATGAGCAGTTCTTC
.,TRBJ2-6,.,TRBV15,CATSRDLYSGANVLTF,TGTGCCACCAGCAGAGATCTGTACTCTGGGGCCAACGTCCTGACTTTC
.,TRBJ1-1,.,TRBV28,CASEGDKDTEAFF,TGTGCCAGCGAGGGGGACAAAGACACTGAAGCTTTCTTT
.,TRBJ1-3,.,TRBV9,CASSVLDGGEGSF,TGTGCCAGCAGCGTACTGGATGGAGGGGAAGGCTCATTT
.,TRBJ2-2,.,TRBV18,CASSPQGLFTGELFF,TGTGCCAGCTCACCACAGGGACTGTTCACCGGGGAGCTGTTTTTT
TRBD2,TRBJ2-1,.,TRBV4-1,CASRRVAGGSPNEQFF,TGCGCCAGCCGCAGGGTAGCGGGAGGTAGTCCAAATGAGCAGTTCTTC
TRBD2,TRBJ2-1,once,TRBV9,CASSGLAGGPLGFF,TGTGCCAGCAGTGGACTAGCGGGAGGGCCCCTGGGGTTCTTC
.,TRBJ1-4,few,TRBV2,CASSGFRGANEKLFF,TGTGCCAGCAGTGGCTTTCGGGGTGCTAATGAAAAACTGTTTTTT